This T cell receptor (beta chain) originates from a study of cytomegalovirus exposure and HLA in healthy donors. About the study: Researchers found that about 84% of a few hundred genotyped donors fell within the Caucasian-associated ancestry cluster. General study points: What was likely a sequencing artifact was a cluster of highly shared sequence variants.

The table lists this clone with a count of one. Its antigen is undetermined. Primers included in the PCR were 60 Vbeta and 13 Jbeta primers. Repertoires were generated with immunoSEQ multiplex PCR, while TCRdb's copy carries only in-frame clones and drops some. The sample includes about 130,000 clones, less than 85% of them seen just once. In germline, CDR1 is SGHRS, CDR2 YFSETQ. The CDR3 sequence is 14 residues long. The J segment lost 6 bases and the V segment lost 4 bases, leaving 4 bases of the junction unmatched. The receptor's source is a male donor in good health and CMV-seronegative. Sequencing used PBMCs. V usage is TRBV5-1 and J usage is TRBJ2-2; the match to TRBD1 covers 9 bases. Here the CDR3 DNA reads TGCGCCAGCAGCAGAACAGGGGGCGCCGGGGAGCTGTTTTTT. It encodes CASSRTGGAGELFF.